The 27 T cell receptor beta chains listed next were all sequenced from one sample in a study of long-term antiretroviral therapy in people with HIV. It was version v3.0 of the immunoSEQ assay that was run at survey level. TCRdb keeps only in-frame clones here, not all; method: immunoSEQ multiplex PCR. The data hold tens of thousands of clones, with about four fifths observed a single time. Sample: unsorted PBMCs, taken 0.2 years after starting antiretroviral therapy. The receptors were sampled from a woman aged 25 to 45 with HIV.

V usage is TRBV13 and J usage is TRBJ2-3; D remains unclear. Per germline, CDR1 PRHDT and CDR2 FYEKMQ (reference sequence). V was trimmed by 5 bases and J by 2 bases, leaving 20 bases between them. There are 17 residues in the CDR3. CDR3 nucleotide sequence: TGTGCCAGCAGCCCCCCGAGGTTATCCCCCTTCACAGATACGCAGTATTTT. Translating it yields CASSPPRLSPFTDTQYF.

This clone occurred a few times. The chain recombines TRBV9 with TRBJ1-3, with no clear D. In germline, CDR1 is SGDLS, CDR2 YYNGEE. V lost 3 bases, J lost 5 bases, and 3 bases lay in between. This CDR3 contains 11 residues. CDR3 sequence reads: CASSDRNTIYF. In nucleotides, the CDR3 is TGTGCCAGCAGCGACAGAAACACCATATATTTT.

The J gene is TRBJ2-1, the V gene TRBV5-1; perhaps TRBD1 as D (5 bases). Germline lookup yields CDR1 SGHRS and CDR2 YFSETQ. V gave up 7 bases and J gave up 6 bases, with 11 bases separating them. The CDR3 has 12 residues. The CDR3 bases are TGCGCCAGCTATACCGACAGCAATGAGCAGTTCTTC. Encoded protein: CASYTDSNEQFF.

This rearrangement joins TRBV5-4 to TRBJ1-3; D ambiguous. The CDR3 loop spans 14 amino acids. Germline lookup yields CDR1 SGHNT and CDR2 YYREEE (reference sequence). V lost 4 bases, J lost 0 bases, and 8 bases lay in between. CDR3 nucleotides: TGTGCCAGCAGCCGTCGATCCTCTGGAAACACCATATATTTT. It yields the protein CASSRRSSGNTIYF. Supplemented by reference TRBV5-4 and TRBJ1-3, the full variable domain reads ETGVTQSPTHLIKTRGQQVTLRCSSQSGHNTVSWYQQALGQGPQFIFQYYREEENGRGNFPPRFSGLQFPNYSSELNVNALELDDSALYLCASSRRSSGNTIYFGEGSWLTVV.

V gene TRBV18 combines with J gene TRBJ1-5; D gene ambiguous. The length of the CDR3 is 14 residues. Germline V CDR1 and CDR2: KGHSH, LQKENI. With 2 bases removed from V and 2 bases from J, the gap between germline ends came to 7 bases. The CDR3 loop is CASSPNTGNQPQHF. The CDR3 coding sequence is TGTGCCAGCTCACCAAATACAGGCAATCAGCCCCAGCATTTT.

The rearrangement joins TRBV5-1 to TRBJ2-7, with D perhaps TRBD1 (5 bases). The V end lost 0 bases, the J end lost 2 bases, and 9 bases lay between the germline ends. From germline, CDR1 is SGHRS and CDR2 YFSETQ. The CDR3 consists of 14 residues. Here the CDR3 DNA reads TGCGCCAGCAGCTTGGCGGACACCACCTACGAGCAGTACGTC. Its protein is CASSLADTTYEQYV.

CDR3 sequence (DNA): TGTGCCAGCAGCCCCAGACGGACAGAAGCCAGAACAACTGAAGCTTTCTTT. It is translated as CASSPRRTEARTTEAFF. The genes are TRBV7-9 and TRBJ1-1, with D possibly matching TRBD1 (6 bases). Germline V gives CDR1 SEHNR, CDR2 FQNEAQ (reference sequence). V dropped 5 bases and J dropped 5 bases, with 24 bases sitting between them. This CDR3 comprises 17 residues.

J is TRBJ2-5 and V is TRBV2, with 7 nucleotides matching TRBD1. The germline V gene encodes CDR1 SNHLY and CDR2 FYNNEI. CDR3 length: 14 residues. V shed 6 bases and J 6 bases; nucleotides not matched to a gene: 10. The CDR3 loop is CASSANHRGQTQYF. The CDR3 bases are TGTGCCAGCAGCGCAAACCACAGGGGTCAGACCCAGTACTTC.

V and J are TRBV6-5 and TRBJ2-1; 7 nucleotides line up with TRBD2. V gave up 4 bases and J gave up 6 bases; unmatched junction bases: 6. The CDR3 has 14 amino acids. Germline V gives CDR1 MNHEY, CDR2 SVGAGI. The CDR3 coding sequence is TGTGCCAGCAGTTGGGTTTCGGGAGGCAATGAGCAGTTCTTC. Amino acids: CASSWVSGGNEQFF.

The V gene is TRBV5-4, the J gene TRBJ2-1; D is perhaps TRBD1 (6 bases). Looked up from germline, CDR1 is SGHNT and CDR2 is YYREEE (reference sequence). Trimming removed 3 bases at V and 6 bases at J, with 10 bases between. The CDR3 totals 13 residues. The CDR3 DNA is TGTGCCAGCAGCTCTACCAGGGGCAATGAGCAGTTCTTC. Encoded protein: CASSSTRGNEQFF.

The genes are TRBV10-3 and TRBJ2-5, with D perhaps TRBD2 (6 bases). V was clipped by 7 bases and J by 1 base, with 16 bases between them. The CDR3 consists of 15 residues. CDR1 is ENHRY, CDR2 SYGVKD, per germline. CDR3 sequence (DNA): TGTGCCATCAATGGGGACGGGAGACTCCAAGAGACCCAGTACTTC. Its translation: CAINGDGRLQETQYF.

This chain uses TRBV19 with TRBJ2-6; D is possibly TRBD1 (6 bases). The CDR3 length is 15 residues. Germline V gene data show CDR1 as LNHDA and CDR2 as SQIVND (reference sequence). V lost 9 bases to trimming and J lost 2 bases, with 14 bases between them. CDR3 amino acids: CASHNSGAGANVLTF. In nucleotides, the CDR3 is TGTGCCAGCCACAACTCAGGGGCTGGGGCCAACGTCCTGACTTTC.

This clone was counted once. The chain is built from TRBV2 and TRBJ2-3; TRBD2 might be the D (5 bases). The ends were cut back, 3 bases at V and 0 bases at J, with 19 bases in the middle. The CDR3 contains 18 residues. Germline CDR1 SNHLY, CDR2 FYNNEI. In DNA form, the CDR3 reads TGTGCCAGCAGTGAGATTGGAGGTTGGGAGCAGAGCACAGATACGCAGTATTTT. Protein product: CASSEIGGWEQSTDTQYF.

This rearrangement joins TRBV4-2 to TRBJ1-1; 9 nucleotides agree with TRBD1. Germline lookup yields CDR1 LGHNA and CDR2 YNFKEQ. V trimming: 0 bases; J trimming: 0 bases; junction bases outside the gene matches: 2. CDR3 length: 16 amino acids. CDR3 sequence: CASSQEGQGMNTEAFF. The CDR3 DNA follows: TGTGCCAGCAGCCAAGAGGGACAGGGCATGAACACTGAAGCTTTCTTT.

V is TRBV30 and J is TRBJ1-6, with unresolved D. The CDR3 totals 17 residues. V dropped 0 bases and J dropped 6 bases, with 18 bases sitting between them. Germline V gives CDR1 GTSNPN, CDR2 SVGIG (reference sequence). The CDR3 DNA reads TGTGCCTGGAGTGTAATTGACGGAACCTCACTTAATTCACCCCTCCACTTT. Its protein product is CAWSVIDGTSLNSPLHF.

This chain's CDR3 is CASGSRDRGTEQFF. CDR3 coding DNA: TGTGCCAGCGGTTCCCGGGACAGGGGAACTGAGCAGTTCTTC. The chain combines TRBV27 with TRBJ2-1; 10 nucleotides line up with TRBD1. Germline V gives CDR1 MNHEY, CDR2 SMNVEV (reference sequence). J was trimmed by 9 bases and V by 8 bases; bases with no gene match: 10. The CDR3 totals 14 residues.

This clone was seen more than once but under ten times. The J gene is TRBJ1-2, the V gene TRBV5-6, with 8 bases lining up with TRBD1. V shed 3 bases, J shed 0 bases, and the junction held 1 base outside the gene matches. The CDR3 loop spans 14 amino acids. Germline CDR1 and CDR2: SGHDT and YYEEEE. CDR3 sequence reads: CASSSGQANYGYTF. Written as DNA, the CDR3 is TGTGCCAGCAGCTCGGGACAGGCTAACTATGGCTACACCTTC.

This rearrangement joins TRBV10-3 to TRBJ2-5, with unresolved D. Germline lookup yields CDR1 ENHRY and CDR2 SYGVKD. The CDR3 loop spans 11 amino acids. The ends were cut back, 6 bases at V and 4 bases at J, with 6 bases in the middle. The CDR3 nucleotides are TGTGCCATCAGCCCCGGAGAGACCCAGTACTTC. Translated: CAISPGETQYF.

This chain joins TRBV9 and TRBJ2-3; no clear D gene. CDR3 size: 13 residues. Germline assignment: CDR1 SGDLS and CDR2 YYNGEE. The V gene lost 0 bases and the J gene lost 3 bases, with 5 bases spanning the gap. CDR3 coding DNA: TGTGCCAGCAGCGTAGTCGGGACAGATACGCAGTATTTT. Translation: CASSVVGTDTQYF. Complete variable domain (other parts from reference TRBV9 and TRBJ2-3): DSGVTQTPKHLITATGQRVTLRCSPRSGDLSVYWYQQSLDQGLQFLIQYYNGEERAKGNILERFSAQQFPDLHSELNLSSLELGDSALYFCASSVVGTDTQYFGPGTRLTVL.

The chain uses TRBV5-1 and TRBJ2-5, with 12 positions matching TRBD1. Losses at the gene ends were 6 bases for V and 8 bases for J; bases not matched to a gene: 2. Germline CDR1 is SGHRS and CDR2 is YFSETQ. The CDR3 runs to 12 residues. In nucleotides, the CDR3 is TGCGCCAGCACGGGACAGGGGGCTACCCAGTACTTC. Amino acid sequence: CASTGQGATQYF.

This clone has a handful of counts. The chain is built from TRBV2 and TRBJ2-7, with D perhaps matching TRBD1 (5 bases). Trimming removed 6 bases at V and 1 base at J, with 16 bases between. Germline loops: CDR1 SNHLY, CDR2 FYNNEI. This CDR3 spans 15 amino acids. Here the CDR3 DNA reads TGTGCCAGCAGGGAACAGGCGCCCGGGTCCTACGAGCAGTACGTC. This gives the protein CASREQAPGSYEQYV.

CDR3 nucleotides: TGTGCCAGCAGCTTAGCAGCGCCGGGAGAGCAGTACTTC. The encoded protein is CASSLAAPGEQYF. This chain links TRBV7-6 with TRBJ2-7, with a tentative D call TRBD2 (5 bases). The CDR3 sequence is 13 residues long. Germline values: CDR1 SGHVS, CDR2 FNYEAQ. Trimming took off 0 bases at V and 7 bases at J, with 10 bases between the two ends.

This clone was found once. The chain has TRBV30 and TRBJ1-2, with a weak D call TRBD1 (6 bases). The CDR3 is 12 residues long. Germline lookup yields CDR1 GTSNPN and CDR2 SVGIG (reference sequence). Trimming cost V 2 bases and J 2 bases, with 6 bases left between them. The CDR3 region is CAWSQGNYGYTF. Here the CDR3 DNA reads TGTGCCTGGAGTCAGGGGAACTATGGCTACACCTTC.

The chain carries TRBV15 and TRBJ1-2; D is possibly TRBD1 (6 bases). CDR3 size: 15 residues. From germline, CDR1 is LNHNV and CDR2 YYDKDF (reference sequence). Between the trimmed V and J ends, which lost 1 base and 6 bases, there was a span of 15 bases. DNA for the CDR3: TGTGCCACCAGCAGAGTCCCTATATGGGGGCATGGCTACACCTTC. Amino acids: CATSRVPIWGHGYTF.

The V call is TRBV6-5, the J call TRBJ2-3; D remains unclear. The CDR3 runs 11 residues. Trimming left V 5 bases short and J 4 bases short, with 4 bases between. CDR1 is MNHEY and CDR2 is SVGAGI in the germline V gene. CDR3 bases: TGTGCCAGCAGTGCGGCAGATACGCAGTATTTT. Translated, it gives CASSAADTQYF.

V usage is TRBV14 and J usage is TRBJ1-1; no clear D. CDR1 and CDR2 (germline): SGHDN, FVKESK. V shed 2 bases and J shed 7 bases, with 14 bases lying between them. There are 14 residues in the CDR3. The CDR3 loop is CASSQFGSWDEAFF. CDR3 sequence (DNA): TGTGCCAGCAGCCAATTCGGGTCATGGGATGAAGCTTTCTTT.

V and J are TRBV29-1 and TRBJ2-4; TRBD2 aligns across 11 bases. Germline V gene sequence: CDR1 SQVTM, CDR2 ANQGSEA. V lost 3 bases and J lost 3; bases outside the gene matches: 10. This CDR3 is built from 17 residues. The DNA for the CDR3 is TGCAGCGTTGAGGACTTTAGCGGGGGGGTAGGCAAAAACATTCAGTACTTC. Its translation is CSVEDFSGGVGKNIQYF.